This TCR beta chain stems from a study of low-dose radiotherapy and immunotherapy resistance in tumors. Study-wide context: Treatment consisted of nivolumab 240 mg every two weeks and ipilimumab 1 mg/kg every six weeks, given intravenously to patients. Cyclophosphamide went in intravenously at 200 mg/m2 every two weeks, one day before radiation and immunotherapy.

Time point of the sample: after trial treatment. Sample treatment: LDRT plus nivolumab, ipilimumab, low-dose cyclophosphamide and aspirin (RACIN trial). Along with nivolumab and ipilimumab, donors received aspirin, low-dose cyclophosphamide and low-dose radiotherapy. Deletions cut 0 bases from V and 4 bases from J, with 13 bases between. CDR1 SGHRS and CDR2 YFSETQ come from the germline V gene. This CDR3 has 15 residues. This clonotype was detected ten times or more. Gene-specific TRAV and TRBV primers were used for first-strand cDNA, covering alpha and beta chains. TCR amplification involved around 22 PCR cycles with a constant-region primer and V-primer adapter. mRNA isolates were amplified via in vitro transcription. TCRdb analysed the reads with MiXCR anew, one entry per CDR3 protein. The sample includes around 80,000 distinct CDR3 sequences, over 15% seen only once; the top ten take roughly 1.4%.

The sequencing used PBMCs, collected after low-dose radiotherapy plus immunotherapy. The chain carries TRBV5-1 and TRBJ2-5; possible D gene TRBD2, 6 bases. The source of this sequence is a male donor with prostate cancer. CDR3 DNA sequence: TGCGCCAGCAGCTTGGATACCGCGGGAAGAGAGACCCAGTACTTC. Encoded protein: CASSLDTAGRETQYF.